Listed below are T cell receptor beta chains from one sample, sequenced in a study of identical twins. TCRdb used MiXCR to reprocess the 5' RACE reads, holding one entry per CDR3 protein. Here the sample spans roughly 280,000 distinct CDR3 sequences, 8.5% to 9.5% being singletons. Another study also made use of these data, one on yellow fever vaccine responses in identical twins.

The sample was CD8+ T cells sorted from blood. The receptors come from a young woman in good health. Each CDR3 is given with its conserved first and last residue. The D gene is left open where the match is weak. A clone size is listed for some rows: how often the clone was seen (once, few, many), or a class if it is expanded.

V gene	clone size	D gene	J gene	CDR3 DNA	CDR3 protein
TRBV29-1	NA	NA	TRBJ2-1	TGCAGCGTTGAAAGGGGGGCAGGGCCGTTCTTC	CSVERGAGPFF
TRBV27	few	NA	TRBJ2-2	TGTGCCAGCACCCCCTTTTTTGGAACCGGGGAGCTGTTTTTT	CASTPFFGTGELFF
TRBV11-1	few	NA	TRBJ2-7	TGTGCCAGCAGCTCGGCGGGGAGCTCCTACGAGCAGTACTTC	CASSSAGSSYEQYF
TRBV12-3/TRBV12-4	NA	NA	TRBJ2-7	TGTGCCAGCAGTTGGGCAGGGAGCTACGAGCAGTACTTC	CASSWAGSYEQYF
TRBV29-1	many	TRBD1	TRBJ2-7	TGCAGCGTTGCCCGCTTGGACAGGGGCACCTACGAGCAGTACTTC	CSVARLDRGTYEQYF
TRBV12-2	NA	NA	TRBJ1-6	TGTGCAAGTCGCTTAGAGGACAGGGATAATTCACCCCTCCACTTT	CASRLEDRDNSPLHF
TRBV5-1	many	NA	TRBJ2-7	TGCGCCAGCAGCCTGTACGACAGTTCCTACGAGCAGTACTTC	CASSLYDSSYEQYF
TRBV15	many	TRBD1	TRBJ2-2	TGTGCCACCAGCACCAGGGGGAAAGACACCGGGGAGCTGTTTTTT	CATSTRGKDTGELFF
TRBV3-1	many	NA	TRBJ2-3	TGTGCCAGCAGCCAAGTCTTCAGGCCCCTAGATACGCAGTATTTT	CASSQVFRPLDTQYF
TRBV20-1	many	NA	TRBJ2-7	TGCAGTGCTAGAGATTGGAAACAGGACTCCTACGAGCAGTACTTC	CSARDWKQDSYEQYF
TRBV29-1	many	NA	TRBJ2-3	TGCAGCGTTGAAGATTTTCCAGATACGCAGTATTTT	CSVEDFPDTQYF
TRBV4-2	many	NA	TRBJ2-5	TGTGCCAGCAGCCAAGGAGGGGTGGAGACCCAGTACTTC	CASSQGGVETQYF
TRBV2	NA	NA	TRBJ2-3	TGTGCCAGCGGGGCTTCCGCTACTAGCACAGATACGCAGTATTTT	CASGASATSTDTQYF
TRBV7-8	few	TRBD1	TRBJ2-1	TGTGCCAGCAGCTCTACTAGGACAGGGTGGAATGAGCAGTTCTTC	CASSSTRTGWNEQFF
TRBV20-1	NA	TRBD2	TRBJ2-7	TGCAGTGCCCACTCCCATACTAGCGCTACCTACGAGCAGTACTTC	CSAHSHTSATYEQYF
TRBV29-1	NA	NA	TRBJ2-3	TGCAGCGTTCACCCCTGGGGGCAAGATACGCAGTATTTT	CSVHPWGQDTQYF
TRBV2	many	TRBD2	TRBJ2-7	TGTGCCAGCAGTGTACTAGCGGGAGATGACGACGAGCAGTACTTC	CASSVLAGDDDEQYF
TRBV28	few	NA	TRBJ1-6	TGTGCCGGAGGACATAGCTCCTATAATTCACCCCTCCACTTT	CAGGHSSYNSPLHF
TRBV10-3	NA	NA	TRBJ2-7	TGTGCCATCAGTGAGTCGATAGAGACATTCCAGCCCTACGAGCAGTACTTC	CAISESIETFQPYEQYF
TRBV29-1	NA	NA	TRBJ2-7	TGCAGCGTTGAAGAGTTACGATCCTACGAGCAGTACTTC	CSVEELRSYEQYF
TRBV28	few	NA	TRBJ2-2	TGTGCCAGCAGTTTACGTGGGGACGGCACCGGGGAGCTGTTTTTT	CASSLRGDGTGELFF
TRBV15	NA	NA	TRBJ2-3	TGTGCCACCAGCAGAGTTATTGCCGATACGCAGTATTTT	CATSRVIADTQYF
TRBV27	many	TRBD1	TRBJ2-7	TGTGCCAGCAGTTTGACAGGGGCTCCCTACGAGCAGTACTTC	CASSLTGAPYEQYF
TRBV27	few	TRBD2	TRBJ2-1	TGTGCCAGCAATCCGGGACTAGTCTACAATGAGCAGTTCTTC	CASNPGLVYNEQFF
TRBV15	few	NA	TRBJ1-6	TGTGCCACCAGCAGAGAGCAGGGTTATAATTCACCCCTCCACTTT	CATSREQGYNSPLHF
TRBV29-1	many	TRBD1	TRBJ2-7	TGCAGCGTTGAAGGGACAGGAGAGACCTACGAGCAGTACTTC	CSVEGTGETYEQYF
TRBV10-3	many	NA	TRBJ2-7	TGTGCCATCGCCGGAGAGTCTAGCTACGAGCAGTACTTC	CAIAGESSYEQYF
TRBV11-2	many	NA	TRBJ2-3	TGTGCCAGCAGCGGAGGTTTCACAGATACGCAGTATTTT	CASSGGFTDTQYF
TRBV29-1	many	TRBD2	TRBJ2-1	TGCAGCGTGGGGGGGGGACTAGCGGGAGGGTACAATGAGCAGTTCTTC	CSVGGGLAGGYNEQFF
TRBV7-9	NA	TRBD2	TRBJ2-7	TGTGCCAGCAGCTTAAGGACTAGCGGGAACTACGAGCAGTACTTC	CASSLRTSGNYEQYF
TRBV4-2	few	NA	TRBJ1-6	TGTGCCAGCAGCCAAGATTGGCAGCGAATTAATTCACCCCTCCACTTT	CASSQDWQRINSPLHF
TRBV20-1	NA	NA	TRBJ1-1	TGCAGTGCCAAAATGGGGGCTGAAGCTTTCTTT	CSAKMGAEAFF
TRBV30	NA	TRBD1	TRBJ2-1	TGTGCCTGGACCTCGGGACAGGGTTCCAATGAGCAGTTCTTC	CAWTSGQGSNEQFF